This paragraph reports one T cell receptor beta chain. This clone was seen once. What antigen it recognizes has not been identified. Base qualities are not recorded, but no much larger clone differs from it by a single base. This record belongs to a study of cytomegalovirus exposure and HLA in healthy donors (dated by TCRdb to 2015 to 2018). Regarding the complete study: The approximately 710 repertoires of the first cohort and the 95 to 150 validation repertoires were produced on the same platform, according to a later analysis. The study aimed to test whether cataloging public T cell receptors could reveal signatures of past pathogen exposure. A separate validation cohort of over a hundred different subjects was used in addition to the roughly 670-subject first cohort. The study combined high-throughput TCR immunosequencing, statistical association of individual TCRs with disease status, and machine learning to predict cytomegalovirus infection status.

The CDR3 starts with the cysteine, ends with the phenylalanine, and has 14 residues. The DNA shown is the 42-base CDR3, in frame from base 1. CDR1 and CDR2 (MNHEY, SVGAGI) derive from the germline V gene. The V and J ends are trimmed by 9 bases and 0 bases, leaving 13 bases between them. The full study reports these points: Most TCR sequences were observed very rarely across donors, whereas some public TCRs were present in many individuals. Of the cluster scores, 90% to 95% were above 0 in a later analysis, which found that TCRs clustered in the first cohort also tended to co-occur in the approximately 130 validation repertoires. A later analysis lacked HLA typing for the validation cohort, so it scored co-occurrence in that cohort across all 110 or so repertoires. In vitro tests confirmed that a few of the cytomegalovirus-associated TCR beta chains recognize cytomegalovirus antigens. According to the authors, the approach could potentially be generalized to other disease states and immunological phenotypes. Cytomegalovirus status was reported to be diagnosed by the classifier with high specificity and sensitivity in both the original and validation cohorts. In the study, approximately 160 TCR beta chains were listed as associated with cytomegalovirus.

Donors formed part of the validation cohort, which comprised some 120 subjects and was distinct from the first cohort of 550 to 850 subjects. Receptor libraries were prepared by the immunoSEQ multiplex PCR assay. As for how the authors treated the data: To diagnose cytomegalovirus status from the catalog of TCR beta chain sequences, a statistical classification framework was built. The table comes from immuneACCESS by way of TCRdb, which keeps in-frame sequences with V and J called. Part of the clones is missing from these tables; in studies checked, under half for an unresolved V gene and the rest for unknown reasons. Clone size and V and J calls were adopted from that table, with D and trimming inferred from the DNA. The sample table records more than 55,000 clones; roughly 90% of these occur just once. 0.95% to 1.5% of the sample comes from the top ten.

The receptor's source is a woman younger than 35 in good health and CMV-seronegative. Rearrangement joined TRBV6-5 to TRBJ2-3; no D gene call is confident. Specimen: PBMCs. The DNA reads TGTGCCAGTAAACGACAACCTAGCACAGATACGCAGTATTTT. This is translated as CASKRQPSTDTQYF.